One sample yielded the 28 T cell receptor beta chains listed below, sequenced in a study of blood T cell repertoires in COVID-19 (dated by TCRdb to the early 2020s). Library construction relied on the immunoSEQ multiplex PCR assay. Sourced from immuneACCESS, this table was stored by TCRdb with only in-frame sequences that have V and J called. A share of the clones is absent; for the studies checked, an unresolved V gene accounts for under half, and the remainder has no known explanation. In all, the sample holds some 150,000 clones, and roughly 84% of those were seen once. About 39% of the sample goes to the ten largest clones. Sequencing used peripheral blood. Receptors originate from a human donor in a cohort sampled during active COVID-19.

The V and J genes are TRBV6-4 and TRBJ2-3, with 12 bases aligning to TRBD2. This CDR3 spans 16 amino acids. After removal of 3 bases from V and 8 bases from J, the junction contained 9 bases not matched to a gene. Germline CDR1 and CDR2: MRHNA and SNTAGT. The chain's CDR3 is CASSESTSGGRVTQYF. CDR3 DNA: TGTGCCAGCAGTGAGTCGACTAGCGGGGGCAGGGTTACGCAGTATTTT.

The chain is built from TRBV3-1 (or the pseudogene TRBV3-2) and TRBJ1-4; D is uncertain. Germline V gene lookup returns CDR1 LGHDT and CDR2 YNNKEL (reference sequence). V lost 1 base, J lost 8 bases, and 11 bases lay in between. This CDR3 comprises 14 residues. The CDR3 here is CASSQAPTWEKLFF. The CDR3 DNA sequence: TGTGCCAGCAGCCAAGCCCCTACGTGGGAAAAACTGTTTTTT.

The rearrangement joins TRBV19 to TRBJ1-1, with TRBD1 identical over 7 bases. Germline trimming cut 0 bases from V and 12 bases from J; bases unmatched to any gene: 7. Germline lookup yields CDR1 LNHDA and CDR2 SQIVND (reference sequence). The CDR3 covers 13 residues. The CDR3 loop is CASSIEQGHDPFF. The CDR3 DNA follows: TGTGCCAGTAGTATAGAACAGGGGCATGACCCTTTCTTT.

The rearrangement links TRBV28 to TRBJ1-6, with D maybe TRBD1 (6 bases). This CDR3 is 13 amino acids long. Germline V lookup: CDR1 MDHEN, CDR2 SYDVKM. V gave up 9 bases and J gave up 10 bases, with 16 bases separating them. CDR3 bases: TGTGCCAGTTTTGAACAGGGCAACTCACCCCTCCACTTT. Translation gives CASFEQGNSPLHF.

The chain recombines TRBV28 with TRBJ1-1; TRBD1 matches 7 bases. Trimming removed 4 bases from V and 1 base from J; junction bases left unmatched: 6. Germline V CDR1 and CDR2: MDHEN, SYDVKM. The CDR3 runs to 15 residues. CDR3 protein: CASSSGAGGNTEAFF. For the CDR3, the DNA is TGTGCCAGCAGTTCGGGGGCAGGGGGGAACACTGAAGCTTTCTTT.

A single count supports this clone. V gene TRBV19 combines with J gene TRBJ1-2, with TRBD1 identical over 7 bases. This CDR3 contains 15 residues. J gave up 3 bases and V 6 bases, and 10 bases lay outside the gene matches. Germline CDR1 reads LNHDA; CDR2 reads SQIVND (reference sequence). The CDR3 protein is CASSPLDRSYYGYTF. In nucleotides, the CDR3 is TGTGCCAGTAGCCCCTTGGACAGGAGCTACTATGGCTACACCTTC.

The chain recombines TRBV7-2 with TRBJ2-7; D may be TRBD1 (6 bases). V was shortened by 5 bases and J by 3 bases, with 14 bases between the two germline ends. Germline CDR1 reads SGHTA; CDR2 reads FQGNSA. The CDR3 covers 14 residues. This chain's CDR3 is CASSPQGGVYEQYF. The CDR3 DNA follows: TGTGCCAGCAGCCCCCAAGGGGGAGTCTACGAGCAGTACTTC.

CDR3 DNA: TGTGCCAGCAGTTACAATCCAGGAACAGGGGAGACCCAGTACTTC. It is translated as CASSYNPGTGETQYF. The gene calls are TRBV6-5 and TRBJ2-5, with D possibly matching TRBD1 (6 bases). CDR1 and CDR2 (germline): MNHEY, SVGAGI. The germline V and J ends were trimmed by 2 bases and 5 bases, with 15 bases remaining between them. This CDR3 is built from 15 residues.

The chain joins TRBV7-9 to TRBJ2-7, with a weak D call TRBD2 (5 bases). This CDR3 is 12 amino acids long. The germline CDR1 and CDR2 sequences are SEHNR and FQNEAQ (reference sequence). Trimming shortened V by 5 bases and J by 2 bases, and 7 bases separated the two germline ends. The CDR3 region is CASSRGTYEQYF. The CDR3 region has the DNA TGTGCCAGCAGCCGAGGGACCTACGAGCAGTACTTC. Full variable domain (remainder filled in from reference TRBV7-9 and TRBJ2-7): DTGVSQNPRHKITKRGQNVTFRCDPISEHNRLYWYRQTLGQGPEFLTYFQNEAQLEKSRLLSDRFSAERPKGSFSTLEIQRTEQGDSAMYLCASSRGTYEQYFGPGTRLTVT.

The rearrangement uses TRBV5-6 and TRBJ2-7; no reliable D call. V was shortened by 0 bases and J by 6 bases, with 10 bases between the two germline ends. CDR3 length: 13 amino acids. Looked up from germline, CDR1 is SGHDT and CDR2 is YYEEEE. The CDR3 spells CASSLDFSFEQYF. For the CDR3, the DNA is TGTGCCAGCAGCTTGGACTTTTCATTCGAGCAGTACTTC.

The chain recombines TRBV28 with TRBJ2-5; D may be TRBD1 (6 bases). In germline, CDR1 is MDHEN, CDR2 SYDVKM. V was clipped by 6 bases and J by 4 bases, with 18 bases between them. The CDR3 length is 15 residues. Here the CDR3 DNA reads TGTGCCAGCAGCCCTCCGACAGGTGGCCCAGAGACCCAGTACTTC. It translates to CASSPPTGGPETQYF.

On this clone itself: At the DNA level, this CDR3 is encoded by other sequences in the same sample as well. J is TRBJ1-1 and V is TRBV18, with a tentative D call TRBD1 (5 bases). V lost 4 bases, J lost 1 base, and 7 bases lay in between. Germline lookup yields CDR1 KGHSH and CDR2 LQKENI. The CDR3 sequence is 13 residues long. The CDR3 DNA follows: TGTGCCAGCTCACGACAGAAGAACACTGAAGCTTTCTTT. This sequence encodes CASSRQKNTEAFF.

V gene TRBV28 combines with J gene TRBJ2-6; 9 nucleotides line up with TRBD1. Germline trimming cut 5 bases from V and 0 bases from J; bases unmatched to any gene: 5. There are 17 residues in the CDR3. CDR1 and CDR2 from the germline V gene are MDHEN and SYDVKM. For the CDR3, the DNA is TGTGCCAGCAGTCCCCGGACAGGGGTCTCTGGGGCCAACGTCCTGACTTTC. This translates into CASSPRTGVSGANVLTF.

J is TRBJ2-3 and V is TRBV28; D perhaps matches TRBD2 (5 bases). The CDR3 consists of 16 residues. The ends were cut back, 4 bases at V and 2 bases at J, with 16 bases in the middle. The V gene's germline CDR1 is MDHEN and CDR2 SYDVKM. CDR3 in amino acids: CASSSRGYGNTDTQYF. CDR3 DNA sequence: TGTGCCAGCAGTTCCCGAGGCTACGGGAACACAGATACGCAGTATTTT.

This sequence joins TRBV2 and TRBJ1-1; 9 bases agree with TRBD1. The CDR3 has 15 amino acids. The ends lost 4 bases at V and 1 base at J; junction bases unmatched: 4. The germline gives CDR1 SNHLY, CDR2 FYNNEI. CDR3 nucleotides: TGTGCCAGCAGTGCCCTACAGGGGGCGAACACTGAAGCTTTCTTT. Protein sequence: CASSALQGANTEAFF.

The J gene is TRBJ2-7, the V gene TRBV4-2; D might be TRBD1 (5 bases). This CDR3 region has 16 residues. V was trimmed by 0 bases and J by 1 base, leaving 13 bases between them. Germline assignment: CDR1 LGHNA and CDR2 YNFKEQ. The CDR3 loop is CASSQEARTSSYEQYF. As DNA, the CDR3 is TGTGCCAGCAGCCAAGAAGCCAGGACATCTTCCTACGAGCAGTACTTC.

This chain links TRBV4-3 with TRBJ1-1; D gene unclear. The CDR3 covers 16 residues. Germline V gives CDR1 LGHNA, CDR2 YSLEER. V dropped 1 base and J dropped 4 bases, with 16 bases sitting between them. The CDR3 DNA reads as TGCGCCAGCAGCCAAGGGCGAGGGATAGGGAGCACTGAAGCTTTCTTT. Residues: CASSQGRGIGSTEAFF.

The rearrangement joins TRBV6-5 to TRBJ2-2, with 7 bases identical to TRBD1. The V and J ends lost 6 bases and 3 bases, in that order; junction bases with no gene match: 4. Per germline, CDR1 MNHEY and CDR2 SVGAGI. The CDR3 totals 14 residues. This CDR3 is CASRMGQYTGELFF. As DNA, the CDR3 is TGTGCCAGCAGAATGGGACAGTACACCGGGGAGCTGTTTTTT.

V is TRBV5-1 and J is TRBJ2-3; weak D call: TRBD2 (6 bases). CDR1 and CDR2 from the germline V gene are SGHRS and YFSETQ. Trimming stripped 4 bases from V and 3 bases from J, with 15 bases between. This CDR3 comprises 15 residues. CDR3: CASSPRGGRTDTQYF. In DNA, the CDR3 is TGCGCCAGCAGCCCCCGGGGAGGCCGGACAGATACGCAGTATTTT.

The chain joins TRBV5-1 to TRBJ1-4; unclear D gene. Germline CDR1 is SGHRS and CDR2 is YFSETQ. Trimming shortened V by 0 bases and J by 8 bases, and 17 bases separated the two germline ends. The CDR3 totals 16 residues. The CDR3 spells CASSLAKTDSGEKLFF. DNA for the CDR3: TGCGCCAGCAGCTTGGCCAAAACGGACTCAGGCGAAAAACTGTTTTTT.

The chain is built from TRBV11-2 and TRBJ1-1; D not resolved. Trimming removed 3 bases at V and 4 bases at J, with 18 bases between. Germline CDR1 is SGHAT and CDR2 is FQNNGV. This CDR3 contains 16 residues. The CDR3 DNA sequence: TGTGCCAGCAGCTTTCTAGACGGCTGGGTGGGCACTGAAGCTTTCTTT. Translated, it gives CASSFLDGWVGTEAFF.

This chain connects TRBV6-5 to TRBJ1-1, with D possibly being TRBD1 (5 bases). V was trimmed by 1 base and J by 1 base, leaving 7 bases between them. Per germline, CDR1 MNHEY and CDR2 SVGAGI. There are 14 residues in the CDR3. CDR3 sequence reads: CASSYYDRNTEAFF. The CDR3 DNA reads TGTGCCAGCAGTTACTACGACAGGAACACTGAAGCTTTCTTT.

The chain is built from TRBV30 and TRBJ1-5, with D possibly TRBD1 on 5 matching bases. This CDR3 contains 14 residues. CDR1 is GTSNPN and CDR2 is SVGIG in the germline V gene (reference sequence). The V end lost 0 bases, the J end lost 4 bases, and 10 bases lay between the germline ends. The CDR3 loop reads CAWSVSGGNQPQHF. The CDR3 coding sequence is TGTGCCTGGAGTGTGTCGGGGGGGAATCAGCCCCAGCATTTT.

On this clone itself: One junction end disagrees with the germline gene, perhaps due to a read error. The chain links TRBV6-2 or TRBV6-3 to TRBJ2-7; D might be TRBD1 (6 bases). The CDR3 runs to 12 residues. From germline, CDR1 is MNHEY and CDR2 SVGEGT. This chain's CDR3 is CASSYPNSWGHF. The CDR3 DNA reads as TGTGCCAGCAGTTACCCGAACTCCTGGGGGCACTTC.

The chain is built from TRBV11-2 and TRBJ2-7, with 13 bases aligning to TRBD2. The V gene's germline CDR1 is SGHAT and CDR2 FQNNGV. The CDR3 contains 14 residues. V shed 2 bases and J 7 bases; nucleotides not matched to a gene: 2. CDR3 nucleotide sequence: TGTGCCAGCAGCTTAATGGGACTAGCGGGAGAGCAGTACTTC. Translation gives CASSLMGLAGEQYF.

The chain recombines TRBV5-4 with TRBJ2-3, with D possibly being TRBD1 (6 bases). Germline V gene sequence: CDR1 SGHNT, CDR2 YYREEE (reference sequence). Trimming removed 4 bases from V and 5 bases from J, with 14 bases in between. The CDR3 contains 14 residues. CDR3 sequence reads: CASSARQVGDTQYF. DNA of the CDR3: TGTGCCAGCAGCGCCAGACAGGTGGGAGATACGCAGTATTTT.

This chain uses TRBV4-3 with TRBJ2-1; the match to TRBD2 covers 7 bases. Germline V gene sequence: CDR1 LGHNA, CDR2 YSLEER. This CDR3 contains 16 residues. V trimming: 1 base; J trimming: 0 bases; junction bases outside the gene matches: 3. Written as DNA, the CDR3 is TGCGCCAGCAGCCAAGGGGGAGGGAGCTCCTACAATGAGCAGTTCTTC. Protein: CASSQGGGSSYNEQFF.

The chain carries TRBV18 and TRBJ2-1; 11 bases line up with TRBD2. Germline values: CDR1 KGHSH, CDR2 LQKENI. This CDR3 region has 17 residues. V dropped 3 bases and J dropped 4; count of bases not matched to a gene: 8. The CDR3 is CASSPPQGTSGYNEQFF. The CDR3 region has the DNA TGTGCCAGCTCACCCCCGCAAGGGACTAGCGGATACAATGAGCAGTTCTTC. The variable domain in full, completed from reference TRBV18 and TRBJ2-1, reads NAGVMQNPRHLVRRRGQEARLRCSPMKGHSHVYWYRQLPEEGLKFMVYLQKENIIDESGMPKERFSAEFPKEGPSILRIQQVVRGDSAAYFCASSPPQGTSGYNEQFFGPGTRLTVL.